The sequence of this T cell receptor beta chain was determined in a study of OX40 agonist ivuxolimab in advanced cancers. Study-level background: Patients received ivuxolimab, an intravenous treatment, every 2 weeks at 0.01 to 10 mg/kg. The dose-escalation group included hepatocellular carcinoma, melanoma, renal cell carcinoma and head and neck cancer. General study results and limits: Clonal expansion was seen in CD4+ and CD8+ blood T cells by week 6 at 0.1 to 3.0 mg/kg.

As for this clone: Its antigen is currently unknown.

Germline V CDR1 and CDR2: SGHTA, FQGNSA. Trimming removed 3 bases from V and 2 bases from J, with 10 bases in between. The CDR3 length is 15 residues. No patient had autoimmune disease or received systemic immunosuppression. Here immunoSEQ multiplex PCR was the method, and the copy in TCRdb shows in-frame clones only, minus some. The sample shows about 74,000 clones, 86% of them seen only once. V gene TRBV7-2 combines with J gene TRBJ2-2; D is possibly TRBD2 (5 bases). Sequencing was performed on CD4+ or CD8+ T cells sorted from blood, taken in a trial of the OX40 agonist ivuxolimab. The receptor's source is an adult with an advanced solid tumor such as melanoma, head and neck, liver or kidney cancer. CDR3: CASSLTTINTGELFF. The CDR3 DNA sequence: TGTGCCAGCAGCTTGACGACTATCAACACCGGGGAGCTGTTTTTT.